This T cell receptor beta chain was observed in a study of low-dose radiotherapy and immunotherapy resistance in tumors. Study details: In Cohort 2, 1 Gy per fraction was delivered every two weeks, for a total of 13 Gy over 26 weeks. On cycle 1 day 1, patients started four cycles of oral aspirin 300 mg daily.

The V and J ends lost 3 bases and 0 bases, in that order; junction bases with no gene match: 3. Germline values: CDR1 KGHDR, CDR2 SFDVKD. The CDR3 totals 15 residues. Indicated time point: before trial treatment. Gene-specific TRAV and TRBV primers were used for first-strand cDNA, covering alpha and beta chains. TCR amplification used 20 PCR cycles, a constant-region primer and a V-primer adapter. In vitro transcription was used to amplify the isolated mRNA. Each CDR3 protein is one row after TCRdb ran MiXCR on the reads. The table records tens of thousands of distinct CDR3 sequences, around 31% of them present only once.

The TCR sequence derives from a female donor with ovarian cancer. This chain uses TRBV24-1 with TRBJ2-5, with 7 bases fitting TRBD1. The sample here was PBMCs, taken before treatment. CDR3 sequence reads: CATSDPGQDQETQYF. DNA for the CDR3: TGTGCCACCAGTGATCCTGGACAGGACCAAGAGACCCAGTACTTC.